These T cell receptor beta chains were read from a single sample in a study of regulatory T cells in long-lasting Graves disease. One entry per CDR3 protein, called by TCRdb with MiXCR from the multiplex PCR reads. Of 450,000 to 650,000 distinct CDR3 sequences listed, roughly 16% were seen once; the top ten hold roughly 25%. This same sample was also part of a study on T cells in Graves' hyperthyroidism and ophthalmopathy.

The sequencing here drew on peripheral blood mononuclear cells (PBMCs), taken at new diagnosis, from a patient treated with antithyroid drugs. These receptors originate from a woman aged 35-65 years with Graves disease. CDR3s include the opening cysteine and the closing phenylalanine or tryptophan. The D gene is left open where the match is weak. Size values are once, few and many counts, or a class for expanded clones, and some rows have none.

D	J	size	V	DNA	CDR3
TRBD1	TRBJ1-3	many	TRBV5-5	TGTGCCAGCAGCTTGGTCGGGACAGCCGCTGGAAACACCATATATTTT	CASSLVGTAAGNTIYF
-	TRBJ1-3	many	TRBV9	TGTGCCAGCAGCGTAGGGGGGAACGGGGGAAACACCATATATTTT	CASSVGGNGGNTIYF
-	TRBJ2-2	few	TRBV29-1	TGCAGCGTTGCACTGCCGAACACCGGGGAGCTGTTTTTT	CSVALPNTGELFF
-	TRBJ2-7	many	TRBV27	TGTGCCAGCAGTTTCCTTGCGGGCGTCCCGGGAGAGCAGTACTTC	CASSFLAGVPGEQYF
-	TRBJ1-1	many	TRBV11-2	TGTGCCAGCAGCCCTCGGGGGGCACTGAACACTGAAGCTTTCTTT	CASSPRGALNTEAFF
TRBD2	TRBJ2-5	few	TRBV3-1	TGTGCCAGCAGCCAAGGCCTTCTAGGGCTAGCGGGGACTGAGACCCAGTACTTC	CASSQGLLGLAGTETQYF
TRBD1	TRBJ2-2	few	TRBV3-1	TGTGCCAGCAGCCAAGGCTTCCCCGGGACAGGGATCACCGGGGAGCTGTTTTTT	CASSQGFPGTGITGELFF
-	TRBJ1-2	-	TRBV6-2/TRBV6-3	TGTGCCAGCAGTGAACTGAGGGGCTCAGATGGCTACACCTTC	CASSELRGSDGYTF
-	TRBJ2-5	-	TRBV6-9	TGTGCCAGCAGTTACGCAGGGACGGAGACCCAGTACTTC	CASSYAGTETQYF
-	TRBJ2-1	many	TRBV30	TGTGCCTGGAGTCTAGGGGGTAACAATGAGCAGTTCTTC	CAWSLGGNNEQFF
-	TRBJ2-7	-	TRBV7-9	TGTGCCAGCAGCACTAGGAGCCACGAGCAGTACTTC	CASSTRSHEQYF
-	TRBJ2-6	-	TRBV12-3/TRBV12-4	TGTGCCAGCAGTTTAGAGTTAGGAGTTCTCCTGACTTTC	CASSLELGVLLTF
-	TRBJ1-2	-	TRBV2	TGTGCCGCCGCTACAGGGTACTATGGCTACACCTTC	CAAATGYYGYTF
TRBD1	TRBJ1-1	few	TRBV10-3	TGTGCCATCAGTGAGTCGGGACAGGGGGCGATTGAAGCTTTCTTT	CAISESGQGAIEAFF
-	TRBJ2-3	few	TRBV19	TGTGCCAGTAGTCCCGCGGGCAGGGCCGGGCCAGGCACAGATACGCAGTATTTT	CASSPAGRAGPGTDTQYF
TRBD1	TRBJ1-3	once	TRBV5-1	TGCGCCAGCGCAACAGGGGTTGCTGGAAACACCATATATTTT	CASATGVAGNTIYF
TRBD2	TRBJ2-3	many	TRBV5-6	TGTGCCAGCAGCCCGACTAGCGGGGGCCTTAGCACAGATACGCAGTATTTT	CASSPTSGGLSTDTQYF
TRBD1	TRBJ1-2	many	TRBV12-3/TRBV12-4	TGTGCCAGCAGTTCGCTACAGGGGGCTGGCTATGGCTACACCTTC	CASSSLQGAGYGYTF
-	TRBJ2-5	-	TRBV5-1	TGCGCCAGCAGCCCCGACGGAATAGTCCAAGAGACCCAGTACTTC	CASSPDGIVQETQYF
-	TRBJ1-2	-	TRBV7-8	TGTGCCAGCAGCCGCAGGCTCTTTAACTATGGCTACACCTTC	CASSRRLFNYGYTF
TRBD2	TRBJ2-7	many	TRBV3-1	TGTGCCAGCAGCCAAGAGGGACTAGCGGGGGCCCACGAGCAGTACTTC	CASSQEGLAGAHEQYF
-	TRBJ1-1	few	TRBV7-9	TGTGCCAGCAGCTTAATGATGGCTATGAACACTGAAGCTTTCTTT	CASSLMMAMNTEAFF
-	TRBJ2-1	few	TRBV27	TGTGCCAGCAGTTCCAGAGGGGGTACGGATGAGCAGTTCTTC	CASSSRGGTDEQFF
-	TRBJ2-3	few	TRBV10-3	TGTGCCATCAGCGAGCCTCCGGGAACTACGGGGGATACGCAGTATTTT	CAISEPPGTTGDTQYF
-	TRBJ1-1	few	TRBV3-1	TGTGCCAGCAGCCAAGTGTCGGGGGTAATGACTGAAGCTTTCTTT	CASSQVSGVMTEAFF
-	TRBJ1-1	many	TRBV3-1	TGTGCCAGCAGCCGGTTAATTAACACTGAAGCTTTCTTT	CASSRLINTEAFF
-	TRBJ2-7	many	TRBV7-2	TGTGCCAGCAGCCCAGGGGTGTGGGGGAATAATCCCCACGAGCAGTACTTC	CASSPGVWGNNPHEQYF
TRBD1	TRBJ2-7	few	TRBV7-9	TGTGCCAGCAGCTCGGACAGGCTAACCTACGAGCAGTACTTC	CASSSDRLTYEQYF
-	TRBJ1-2	-	TRBV3-1	TGTGCCAGCACTCTCAAGGGAGCCTATGGCTACACCTTC	CASTLKGAYGYTF
-	TRBJ1-6	few	TRBV4-1	TGCGCCAGCAGCCAAGACAGGAGCGCGGTCCCACCCCTCCACTTT	CASSQDRSAVPPLHF
-	TRBJ1-3	-	TRBV4-1	TGCGCCAGCAGCCAAGAGGGACAAGTCTCTGGAAACACCATATATTTT	CASSQEGQVSGNTIYF
-	TRBJ2-7	few	TRBV19	TGTGCCAGTAGTATAGAGGGGACTCCCACTCCCTACGAGCAGTACTTC	CASSIEGTPTPYEQYF
-	TRBJ1-3	many	TRBV28	TGTGCCAGCAGTCTCCAGGACAGAATCTCTGGAAACACCATATATTTT	CASSLQDRISGNTIYF
-	TRBJ2-3	few	TRBV20-1	TGCAGTGCTAGCCGGGACTTCACAGATACGCAGTATTTT	CSASRDFTDTQYF
-	TRBJ1-2	-	TRBV30	TGTGCCTGGAGTGGAGGAGGGCTAGGCTACACCTTC	CAWSGGGLGYTF
-	TRBJ2-7	few	TRBV6-7	TGTGCCCCTCACAGAGCCTACGAGCAGTACTTC	CAPHRAYEQYF
-	TRBJ1-1	few	TRBV29-1	TGCAGCGGGGGGAGTTCCCGGGGCACTGAAGCTTTCTTT	CSGGSSRGTEAFF
TRBD1	TRBJ2-1	-	TRBV24-1	TGTGCCACCAGTGAGGACAGGGGGTTTATTGGGGGGGGTGAGCAGTTCTTC	CATSEDRGFIGGGEQFF
-	TRBJ1-5	many	TRBV30	TGTGCCTGGAGTCATGGATTTGATCAGCCCCAGCATTTT	CAWSHGFDQPQHF
-	TRBJ2-7	-	TRBV10-3	TGTGCCATCGCAGACGGGCCGGTCGAGCAGTACTTC	CAIADGPVEQYF
-	TRBJ2-7	many	TRBV29-1	TGCAGCGTTGCGGGGGCTGGCGAGCAGTACTTC	CSVAGAGEQYF
-	TRBJ2-3	few	TRBV4-2	TGTGCCAGCAGCCACCCCGACGGGGGACAGCAGTATTTT	CASSHPDGGQQYF
-	TRBJ2-7	many	TRBV6-2/TRBV6-3	TGTGCCAGCAGTTACTCGGCTAGCGCAACGAGCTCCTACGAGCAGTACTTC	CASSYSASATSSYEQYF
-	TRBJ1-5	many	TRBV12-5	TGTGCCAGCGGCCCCGGGGGCAATCAGCCCCAGCATTTT	CASGPGGNQPQHF
-	TRBJ1-1	-	TRBV6-5	TGTGCCAGCAGTTCCGTTCAGGGGACTGAAGCTTTCTTT	CASSSVQGTEAFF
TRBD1	TRBJ2-3	many	TRBV12-3/TRBV12-4	TGTGCCAGCAGTGATACAGGGGGAGGCACAGATACGCAGTATTTT	CASSDTGGGTDTQYF
TRBD1	TRBJ2-7	few	TRBV12-3/TRBV12-4	TGTGCCAGCCGACAGGGGGCTAACGAGCAGTACTTC	CASRQGANEQYF
-	TRBJ1-2	many	TRBV11-2	TGTGCCAGCAGCTTAGGTCTCAGGGGATCACCGAGCTATGGCTACACCTTC	CASSLGLRGSPSYGYTF
-	TRBJ2-2	few	TRBV3-1	TGTGCCAGCAGCCAAAGGACAGTGAACACCGGGGAGCTGTTTTTT	CASSQRTVNTGELFF
-	TRBJ2-1	many	TRBV28	TGTGCCAGCAGTTTGAAGGGGAATGAGCAGTTCTTC	CASSLKGNEQFF
-	TRBJ1-2	many	TRBV5-1	TGCGCCAGCAGCTTGAGGAGCCCCAGGATCGTCTATGGCTACACCTTC	CASSLRSPRIVYGYTF
-	TRBJ2-2	-	TRBV5-1	TGCGCCAGCAGCACTGGTGGCAGATCGTTCACCGGGGAGCTGTTTTTT	CASSTGGRSFTGELFF
TRBD1	TRBJ2-5	-	TRBV27	TGTGCCAGCAGCCTACAGGGGGTGGTAAGAGAGACCCAGTACTTC	CASSLQGVVRETQYF
-	TRBJ1-2	many	TRBV10-3	TGTGCCATCAGTGAGTCAATGCAGGCCCATGGCTACACCTTC	CAISESMQAHGYTF
-	TRBJ2-3	many	TRBV2	TGTGCCAGCAGAGGACAGTCTAGCACAGATACGCAGTATTTT	CASRGQSSTDTQYF